This is a list of T cell receptor beta chains from one sample in a study of T cell responses to AZD1222 COVID-19 vaccine. Some clones are missing from TCRdb's copy, which holds only in-frame ones; the method was immunoSEQ multiplex PCR. The sample lists around 120,000 clones, about 91% occurring once. Sample: peripheral blood, taken on day 0 of AZD1222 vaccination. These receptors originate from an adult in good health. CDR3s include the opening cysteine and the closing phenylalanine or tryptophan. A D gene is named only where the DNA matches it firmly. The size of a clone is reported for some rows only, either as once, few or many, or as a class for expanded clones.

V	J	D	size	DNA	CDR3
TRBV15	TRBJ1-6	.	.	TGTGCCACCAGCAGAGATGGGGGCTCCTATAATTCACCCCTCCACTTT	CATSRDGGSYNSPLHF
TRBV5-4	TRBJ1-1	TRBD1	.	TGTGCCAGCAGCTTGCCCGACAGGGGGAACACTGAAGCTTTCTTT	CASSLPDRGNTEAFF
TRBV9	TRBJ1-3	.	.	TGTGCCAGCAGCGTAGATACGGGGAACACTGGAAACACCATATATTTT	CASSVDTGNTGNTIYF
TRBV2	TRBJ1-1	.	.	TGTGCCAGCAGTGAACAGGGGATGAACACTGAAGCTTTCTTT	CASSEQGMNTEAFF
TRBV18	TRBJ1-1	.	.	TGTGCCAGCTCACCACGGGATCCGAACACTGAAGCTTTCTTT	CASSPRDPNTEAFF
TRBV11-2	TRBJ2-5	.	.	TGTGCCAGCAGCCCAGACCCTGGGGCAGAGACCCAGTACTTC	CASSPDPGAETQYF
TRBV7-2	TRBJ1-3	.	.	TGTGCCAGCAGCTCACAGATCTCTGGAAACACCATATATTTT	CASSSQISGNTIYF
TRBV10-3	TRBJ2-3	TRBD2	.	TGTGCCATCAGGGATAGCGGGGACACAGATACGCAGTATTTT	CAIRDSGDTDTQYF
TRBV4-3	TRBJ2-1	.	.	TGCGCCAGCAGCCAGGGGGTACAGGGGGGAGGGAATGAGCAGTTCTTC	CASSQGVQGGGNEQFF
TRBV19	TRBJ2-3	.	.	TGTGCCAGCGCCGGGACTTACAACACAGATACGCAGTATTTT	CASAGTYNTDTQYF
TRBV10-3	TRBJ1-1	TRBD1	few	TGTGCCATCAGTGGGAGGACAGGGTTATGGGCTGAAGCTTTCTTT	CAISGRTGLWAEAFF
TRBV28	TRBJ2-7	TRBD2	.	TGTGCCAGCAGTATTGCGACTAGCGTTTCCTACGAGCAGTACTTC	CASSIATSVSYEQYF
TRBV20-1	TRBJ1-1	.	.	TGCAGTGCTTACTTCGGGAGCGAAGCTTTCTTT	CSAYFGSEAFF
TRBV28	TRBJ2-3	TRBD1	.	TGTGCCAGCAGCAGGGGGCAGGGGAGGACAGATACGCAGTATTTT	CASSRGQGRTDTQYF
TRBV9	TRBJ1-1	TRBD1	few	TGTGCCAGCAGCCCCCGGGACAGGGATTGGACTGAAGCTTTCTTT	CASSPRDRDWTEAFF
TRBV15	TRBJ1-1	TRBD1	.	TGTGCCACCAGCAGATTGGGACAGGGGAGGACTGAAGCTTTCTTT	CATSRLGQGRTEAFF
TRBV19	TRBJ1-6	TRBD1	.	TGTGCCAGCCACCACCGGGACAGGGAGGCACCCCTCCACTTT	CASHHRDREAPLHF
TRBV4-1	TRBJ2-1	TRBD1	.	TGCGCCAGCAGCCCCCGGGACAGGGGGTTCGATGAGCAGTTCTTC	CASSPRDRGFDEQFF
TRBV7-2	TRBJ1-1	.	.	TGTGCCAGCAGCTTAAGTGTAGAAGGGTTCACTGAAGCTTTCTTT	CASSLSVEGFTEAFF
TRBV5-1	TRBJ1-4	.	.	TGCGCCAGCAGAGAGACAACTAATGAAAAACTGTTTTTT	CASRETTNEKLFF
TRBV5-4	TRBJ2-3	.	.	TGTGCCAGCGGGCACCAGGGATCTCGGTCAGATACGCAGTATTTT	CASGHQGSRSDTQYF
TRBV5-8	TRBJ2-1	.	.	TGTGCCAGCAGCCCTTACAATGAGCAGTTCTTC	CASSPYNEQFF
TRBV5-6	TRBJ1-6	.	.	TGTGCCAGCAGCTTTTCAGGGGTAAATTCACCCCTCCACTTT	CASSFSGVNSPLHF
TRBV6-5	TRBJ1-4	TRBD1	.	TGTGCCAGCAGTCCGAACAGGGGACCTGGTGAAAAACTGTTTTTT	CASSPNRGPGEKLFF
TRBV18	TRBJ1-4	TRBD1	.	TGTGCCAGCTCACCAGGGACAGCTGAAAAACTGTTTTTT	CASSPGTAEKLFF